This T cell receptor beta chain appears in the sequencing data of a study of beta chain features in type 1 diabetes (dated by TCRdb to 2017 to 2018). For the wider study: No differences in mean age, gender distribution, total cell number or subset yield were found between patients and healthy donors. Regulatory and stem cell-like memory subsets were obtained from only 8 patients and about 8 healthy donors, while naive and central memory subsets were obtained from all 28 donors. Across all samples, about 110 million sorted cells were examined, and cell number per subset correlated strongly with RNA yield. In the study, TCRB repertoires of sorted circulating CD4+ T cell subsets from recently diagnosed type 1 diabetes patients were compared with those of matched healthy donors.

Of note for this clone: The antigen this receptor binds is unknown. Base qualities are not at hand, and no much larger clone is one base apart.

Each donor gave one peripheral blood draw, averaging roughly 0.11 L, which was collected into heparinised tubes. Naive, central memory, regulatory and stem cell-like memory CD4+ T cells were sorted on a BD FACSAria II using a panel including CD45RO, CCR7, CD25, CD127, CD95 and CD27. Purity was above 95% for every sorted population. Right away, PBMCs were isolated by Lymphoprep density gradient centrifugation and were stained directly, with no culture step. So that batch effects would be minimized, each experiment stained and sorted samples in pairs, pairing one healthy donor with one patient. Here is what the overall study found, with its caveats: The naive, central memory and regulatory TCRB repertoires appeared to resemble one another more closely among patients than among healthy donors. Because small numbers of individuals were included in the HLA sub-analyses, any influence of HLA type on TCRB rearrangement was left unresolved. At VDJ recombination sites, type 1 diabetes patients had fewer insertions and more deleted nucleotides, which implies abnormalities in thymic rearrangement. Shorter templates might be favored by PCR, yet because patient and control samples were amplified and corrected together, any such skew would affect both groups equally. Type 1 diabetes patients showed a moderate but significant shortening of TCRB CDR3 length in all four CD4+ subsets. Because cDNA was sequenced instead of genomic DNA, activated cells with high expression could be over-represented, although the groups did not differ in activation or CD3 levels.

The entire amount of isolated RNA was reverse transcribed using the High Capacity cDNA Reverse Transcription Kit, so the sequenced TCRB transcripts were expressed ones. Deep immunoSEQ sequencing was performed on naive, central memory and regulatory T cell samples, with an average of around 3.4 million total reads per sample. After sorted cells were lysed in RLT buffer, RNA was extracted with DNase-treated RNeasy Micro or Mini kits, with the choice depending on cell number. Each cell subset was processed separately to prevent cross-contamination, with patient and healthy donor samples processed together. The immunoSEQ multiplex PCR was used to amplify TCRB sequences from cDNA, yielding 87-bp fragments that span the CDR3 region. The amplicons were sequenced using the Illumina HiSeq platform. As for how the authors treated the data: PCR bias was corrected computationally using synthetic template baselines, and reads within Hamming distance 2 were collapsed, with unmergeable singletons discarded. Reads were aligned against IMGT to assign V, D and J genes, CDR3 length and insertions or deletions at six rearrangement sites. Within each subset, clonotype counts were normalized to the number of sorted cells before true diversity and Gini coefficients were calculated with the tcR R package. The overlap coefficient, calculated on TCRB nucleotide sequences, was used to measure repertoire sharing. As a proxy for the pre-selection repertoire, out-of-frame TCRB sequences from naive cells were analyzed. In TCRdb, the immuneACCESS table is reduced to in-frame sequences with V and J assigned. These tables do not hold every clone; where another copy was compared, an unresolved V gene accounts for under half, and the others remain unexplained. Clonal size and the V and J genes are those of that table, whereas D and trimming came from the DNA. In all, the sample holds some 640,000 clones, and about 14% of those were seen once. The ten largest account for 0.03% to 0.04% of the sample.

This TCR was recovered from a man between 18 and 29 years old with type 1 diabetes. Sequencing was performed on naive CD4+ T cells from blood. Reading the label with the study, this specimen's cell subset or site is: true naive CD4+ T cells.

The nucleotide sequence is TGTGCCAGCAGTTTAGGGGGGACTAGCGGGGCCCAAGAGACCCAGTACTTC. It encodes CASSLGGTSGAQETQYF. The sequence links TRBV28 to TRBJ2-5; TRBD2 fits 13 bases in the junction. V trim: 2 bases; J trim: 1 base; unmatched bases: 4. Sequences MDHEN (CDR1) and SYDVKM (CDR2) are obtained from the germline V gene. CDR3 length: 17 amino acids, cysteine to phenylalanine. CDR3 DNA only is kept here, 51 bases in frame from base 1.